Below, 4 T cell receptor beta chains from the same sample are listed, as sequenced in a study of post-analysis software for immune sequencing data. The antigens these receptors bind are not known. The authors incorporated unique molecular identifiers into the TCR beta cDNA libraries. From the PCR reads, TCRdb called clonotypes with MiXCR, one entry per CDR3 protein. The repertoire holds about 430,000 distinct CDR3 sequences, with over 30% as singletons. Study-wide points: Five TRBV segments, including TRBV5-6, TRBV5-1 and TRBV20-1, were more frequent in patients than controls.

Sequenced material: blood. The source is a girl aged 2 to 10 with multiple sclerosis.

CDR3 coding DNA: TGCGCCAGAAAGGACAGGATGTTCAATGAGCAGTTCTTC. Translation: CARKDRMFNEQFF. The rearrangement links TRBV23-1 to TRBJ2-1, with 7 bases fitting TRBD1. TRBV23-1 is placed among ORFs of uncertain function. The CDR3 loop spans 13 amino acids. J gave up 6 bases and V 9 bases, and 8 bases lay outside the gene matches.

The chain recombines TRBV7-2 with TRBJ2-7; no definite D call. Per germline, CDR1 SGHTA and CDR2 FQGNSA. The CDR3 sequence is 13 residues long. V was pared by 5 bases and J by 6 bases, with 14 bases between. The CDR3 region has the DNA TGTGCCAGCAGCACCCCTGCTGGGGTCGAGCAGTACTTC. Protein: CASSTPAGVEQYF.

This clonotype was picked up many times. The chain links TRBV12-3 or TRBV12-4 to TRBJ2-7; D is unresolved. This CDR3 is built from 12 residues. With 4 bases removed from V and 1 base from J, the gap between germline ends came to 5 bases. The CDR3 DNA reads TGTGCCAGCAGTTCCCCTTCCTACGAGCAGTACTTC. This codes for CASSSPSYEQYF.

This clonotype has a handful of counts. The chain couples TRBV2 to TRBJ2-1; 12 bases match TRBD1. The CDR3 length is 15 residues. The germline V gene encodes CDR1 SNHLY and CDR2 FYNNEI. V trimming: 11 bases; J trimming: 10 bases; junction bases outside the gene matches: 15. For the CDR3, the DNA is TGTGCCTGCGCCGACCCCGGGACAGGGGGCGACGAGCAGTTCTTC. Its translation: CACADPGTGGDEQFF.